This is a list of T cell receptor beta chains from one sample in a study of blood T cell repertoires in COVID-19. Profiled with immunoSEQ multiplex PCR; TCRdb holds only in-frame clones, not every one. The top ten hold around 0.97% of the sample, which has fewer than 250,000 clones, 70% to 90% seen once. Sequenced material: peripheral blood. These receptors originate from a man in his forties with acute or convalescent COVID-19. The CDR3 runs from the conserved cysteine through the conserved F or W. A D gene is named only where the DNA matches it firmly. For some rows the clone size is stated as once, few or many, or as a class when expanded; others skip it.

CDR3nt: TGCGCCAGTCGTGAGCAGTACTTC
CDR3aa: CASREQYF
abundance: .
j_gene: TRBJ2-7
v_gene: TRBV5-1
d_gene: .

CDR3nt: TGTGCCAGCAGTGCGGGGGGGGCCCCCGGGGAGCTGTTTTTT
CDR3aa: CASSAGGAPGELFF
abundance: .
j_gene: TRBJ2-2
v_gene: TRBV2
d_gene: TRBD2

CDR3nt: TGTGCCAGCAGCGTGTTGCCAGACTTGACCTACGAGCAGTACTTC
CDR3aa: CASSVLPDLTYEQYF
abundance: .
j_gene: TRBJ2-7
v_gene: TRBV9
d_gene: .

CDR3nt: TGTGCCAGCAGCGTAGCTACTAGCGGAGGGGCCGGGGAGCTGTTTTTT
CDR3aa: CASSVATSGGAGELFF
abundance: .
j_gene: TRBJ2-2
v_gene: TRBV9
d_gene: TRBD2

CDR3nt: TGTGCCAGCAGCCGGGGAGGGGACCTCTACAATGAGCAGTTCTTC
CDR3aa: CASSRGGDLYNEQFF
abundance: .
j_gene: TRBJ2-1
v_gene: TRBV5-6
d_gene: TRBD2

CDR3nt: TGTGCCAGCAGCTCTGTTACAGGGCCCGGAAACACCATATATTTT
CDR3aa: CASSSVTGPGNTIYF
abundance: .
j_gene: TRBJ1-3
v_gene: TRBV7-2
d_gene: .

CDR3nt: TGTGCCAGCAGCGTTCAACAGAACACTGAAGCTTTCTTT
CDR3aa: CASSVQQNTEAFF
abundance: .
j_gene: TRBJ1-1
v_gene: TRBV9
d_gene: .

CDR3nt: TGTGCCACTACTATAATGGACACCTCTTCCTACGAGCAGTACTTC
CDR3aa: CATTIMDTSSYEQYF
abundance: .
j_gene: TRBJ2-7
v_gene: TRBV6-5
d_gene: .

CDR3nt: TGTGCCAGCAGCTCACAGGGAACGTACACCGGGGAGCTGTTTTTT
CDR3aa: CASSSQGTYTGELFF
abundance: few
j_gene: TRBJ2-2
v_gene: TRBV3-1/TRBV3-2
d_gene: .

CDR3nt: TGCAGCAGACCTCTGAACCCTGTGGGCGAGACCCAGTACTTC
CDR3aa: CSRPLNPVGETQYF
abundance: .
j_gene: TRBJ2-5
v_gene: TRBV29-1
d_gene: .

CDR3nt: TGTGCCAGCAGCCCCGGACAGGATGAAGCTTTCTTT
CDR3aa: CASSPGQDEAFF
abundance: .
j_gene: TRBJ1-1
v_gene: TRBV11-2
d_gene: TRBD1

CDR3nt: TGTGCCAGCAGCGAGAGGGGACAGTTGAACATGAACACTGAAGCTTTCTTT
CDR3aa: CASSERGQLNMNTEAFF
abundance: once
j_gene: TRBJ1-1
v_gene: TRBV9
d_gene: TRBD1

CDR3nt: TGTGCCAGCACCTGGACAGGGGGACGGGGAACTGAAGCTTTCTTT
CDR3aa: CASTWTGGRGTEAFF
abundance: .
j_gene: TRBJ1-1
v_gene: TRBV5-6
d_gene: TRBD1

CDR3nt: TGTGCCACCAGGGTGGGGGGAAGTGTCTCTGGAAACACCATATATTTT
CDR3aa: CATRVGGSVSGNTIYF
abundance: once
j_gene: TRBJ1-3
v_gene: TRBV15
d_gene: .

CDR3nt: TGTGCCAGCAGCTTGGTATTGAGCTCCTACAATGAGCAGTTCTTC
CDR3aa: CASSLVLSSYNEQFF
abundance: .
j_gene: TRBJ2-1
v_gene: TRBV5-4
d_gene: .

CDR3nt: TGCGCCAGCAGCTTGGTACAGGGGGACGGGGAGCTGTTTTTT
CDR3aa: CASSLVQGDGELFF
abundance: .
j_gene: TRBJ2-2
v_gene: TRBV5-1
d_gene: TRBD1

CDR3nt: TGTGCCAGTAGATCGACAGGGATGAACACTGAAGCTTTCTTT
CDR3aa: CASRSTGMNTEAFF
abundance: .
j_gene: TRBJ1-1
v_gene: TRBV19
d_gene: TRBD1

CDR3nt: TGTGCCAGCAGCTTAGGGACAGGGGGCTACGAGCAGTACTTC
CDR3aa: CASSLGTGGYEQYF
abundance: .
j_gene: TRBJ2-7
v_gene: TRBV11-2
d_gene: TRBD1

CDR3nt: TGTGCCAGTAGTATGGGCCCTGCCTCACCCCTCCACTTT
CDR3aa: CASSMGPASPLHF
abundance: few
j_gene: TRBJ1-6
v_gene: TRBV19
d_gene: .

CDR3nt: TGCAGCGCCGGGACTGAGGAGCAGTACTTC
CDR3aa: CSAGTEEQYF
abundance: .
j_gene: TRBJ2-7
v_gene: TRBV29-1
d_gene: .

CDR3nt: TGTGCCAGCAGCGTCGCCCCGGGGGGGACAGGGACCGACGAGCAGTACTTC
CDR3aa: CASSVAPGGTGTDEQYF
abundance: .
j_gene: TRBJ2-7
v_gene: TRBV9
d_gene: .

CDR3nt: TGTGCCAGCAGCTCGAACAGGGGGCCAGGAAACACCATATATTTT
CDR3aa: CASSSNRGPGNTIYF
abundance: .
j_gene: TRBJ1-3
v_gene: TRBV7-2
d_gene: TRBD1

CDR3nt: TGTGCCAGCAGCCCTACTAGCACAGATACGCAGTATTTT
CDR3aa: CASSPTSTDTQYF
abundance: .
j_gene: TRBJ2-3
v_gene: TRBV5-4
d_gene: .

CDR3nt: TGCGCCAGCAGCCTGACAGGGGAACGTAATTCACCCCTCCACTTT
CDR3aa: CASSLTGERNSPLHF
abundance: once
j_gene: TRBJ1-6
v_gene: TRBV5-1
d_gene: TRBD1

CDR3nt: TGTGCCACCAGCATAGCAGGGGGCAAATATGACACTGAAGCTTTCTTT
CDR3aa: CATSIAGGKYDTEAFF
abundance: .
j_gene: TRBJ1-1
v_gene: TRBV15
d_gene: TRBD1

CDR3nt: TGTGCCAGCAGTGAAGCTGGACAGGGGGAGTGGGGCCCAGATACGCAGTATTTT
CDR3aa: CASSEAGQGEWGPDTQYF
abundance: .
j_gene: TRBJ2-3
v_gene: TRBV6-1
d_gene: TRBD1

CDR3nt: TGTGCCAGCAGCTCGGACAGTCCCGTCGAGCAGTACTTC
CDR3aa: CASSSDSPVEQYF
abundance: .
j_gene: TRBJ2-7
v_gene: TRBV12-3/TRBV12-4
d_gene: .